This T cell receptor (beta chain) stems from a study of cytomegalovirus exposure and HLA in healthy donors. Findings and caveats of the study: Cytomegalovirus status was reportedly diagnosed by the classifier with high sensitivity and specificity. Judged likely to be a sequencing artifact was a cluster of highly shared sequence variants. Associated with HLA alleles at 0.05 false discovery rate in a later analysis were about 17,000 TCR beta sequences. Presence/absence analyses supposed approximately even sequencing depth among donors.

Comments on this clone: The antigen is unknown.

The PCR was carried out with 60 Vbeta primers and 13 Jbeta primers. Generated by immunoSEQ multiplex PCR, the TCRdb table keeps only in-frame clones and is missing some. The data contain roughly 130,000 clones, 73% of them seen just once; the ten biggest clones take up roughly 2.1%. What was sequenced was PBMCs. This receptor was taken from a woman in her thirties or forties in good health and CMV-seropositive.

The DNA of the CDR3 is TGTGCCAGCAGTGAACGTGGGACGGGACTCTATGGCTACACCTTC. This codes for CASSERGTGLYGYTF. The chain employs TRBV2 and TRBJ1-2; possible D gene TRBD1, 5 bases. Germline values: CDR1 SNHLY, CDR2 FYNNEI. The CDR3 is 15 residues long. Trimming took off 2 bases at V and 4 bases at J, with 14 bases between the two ends. Combining the CDR3 with reference TRBV2 and TRBJ1-2 gives the whole variable domain EPEVTQTPSHQVTQMGQEVILRCVPISNHLYFYWYRQILGQKVEFLVSFYNNEISEKSEIFDDQFSVERPDGSNFTLKIRSTKLEDSAMYFCASSERGTGLYGYTFGSGTRLTVV.